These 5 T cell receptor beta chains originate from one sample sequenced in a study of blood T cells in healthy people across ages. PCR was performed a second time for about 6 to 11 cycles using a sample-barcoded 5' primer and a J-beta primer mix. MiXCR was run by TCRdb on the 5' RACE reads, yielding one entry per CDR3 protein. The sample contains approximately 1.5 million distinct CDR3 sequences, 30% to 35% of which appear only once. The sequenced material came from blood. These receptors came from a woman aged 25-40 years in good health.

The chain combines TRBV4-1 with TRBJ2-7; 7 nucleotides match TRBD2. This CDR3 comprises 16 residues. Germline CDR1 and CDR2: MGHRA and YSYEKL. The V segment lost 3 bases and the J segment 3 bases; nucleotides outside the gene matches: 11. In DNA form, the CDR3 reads TGCGCCAGCAGCCATTCGAGCGGACTAGTTGGCTACGAGCAGTACTTC. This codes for CASSHSSGLVGYEQYF.

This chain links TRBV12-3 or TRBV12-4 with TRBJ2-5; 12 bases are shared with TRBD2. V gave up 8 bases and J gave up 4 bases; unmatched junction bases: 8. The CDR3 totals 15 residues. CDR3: CASGELAGGTETQYF. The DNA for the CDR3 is TGTGCCAGCGGGGAACTAGCGGGGGGTACAGAGACCCAGTACTTC.

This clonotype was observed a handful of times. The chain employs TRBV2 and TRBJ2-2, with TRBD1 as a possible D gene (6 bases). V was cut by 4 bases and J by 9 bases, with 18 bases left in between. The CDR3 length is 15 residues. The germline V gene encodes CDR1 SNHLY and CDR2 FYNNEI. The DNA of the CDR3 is TGTGCCAGCAGTGCCCAGTTTGGGCAGGGGTGGGAGCTGTTTTTT. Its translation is CASSAQFGQGWELFF.

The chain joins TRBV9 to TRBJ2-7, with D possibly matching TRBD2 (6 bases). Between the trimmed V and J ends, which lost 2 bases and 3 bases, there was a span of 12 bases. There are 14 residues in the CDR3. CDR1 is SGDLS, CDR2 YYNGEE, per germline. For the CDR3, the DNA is TGTGCCAGCAGCGTCCGCGGGCGGGACTACGAGCAGTACTTC. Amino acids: CASSVRGRDYEQYF.

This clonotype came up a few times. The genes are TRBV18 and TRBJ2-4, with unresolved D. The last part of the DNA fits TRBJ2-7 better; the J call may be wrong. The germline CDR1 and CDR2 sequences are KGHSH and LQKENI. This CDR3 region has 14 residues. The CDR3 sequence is CASSLVSRSSEQYF. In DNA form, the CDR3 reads TGTGCCAGCTCACTGGTCTCTAGGAGTAGCGAGCAGTACTTC.